Detailed here is one T cell receptor (beta chain). Antigen: not known. The J segment lost 4 bases and the V segment lost 5 bases, leaving 4 bases of the junction unmatched. The V gene's germline CDR1 is LNHDA and CDR2 SQIVND (reference sequence). The CDR3 is 13 amino acids. The primer mix had 60 Vbeta and 13 Jbeta primers. Repertoires were generated with immunoSEQ multiplex PCR, while TCRdb's copy carries only in-frame clones and drops some. The table has about 220,000 clones, 82% seen once. The data stem from a study of cytomegalovirus exposure and HLA in healthy donors. Whole-study findings and limits: Earlier findings revealed that most TCR beta V segments proved productive either about 87% or about 30% of the time. An Asian-associated ancestry cluster reportedly showed fewer N-insertions than the approximately 650-donor mean in a later analysis. Cytomegalovirus-associated TCR beta chains were listed, numbering some 150. Most TCR sequences were seen very rarely across donors, but some public TCRs occurred in many.

The sample was PBMCs. This chain connects TRBV19 to TRBJ1-1; TRBD1 matches at 7 bases. The sequence was obtained from a man aged 40-50 years in good health and CMV-seropositive. DNA for the CDR3: TGTGCCAGTAGTCGTCGACAGGGCACTGAAGCTTTCTTT. Translation gives CASSRRQGTEAFF.